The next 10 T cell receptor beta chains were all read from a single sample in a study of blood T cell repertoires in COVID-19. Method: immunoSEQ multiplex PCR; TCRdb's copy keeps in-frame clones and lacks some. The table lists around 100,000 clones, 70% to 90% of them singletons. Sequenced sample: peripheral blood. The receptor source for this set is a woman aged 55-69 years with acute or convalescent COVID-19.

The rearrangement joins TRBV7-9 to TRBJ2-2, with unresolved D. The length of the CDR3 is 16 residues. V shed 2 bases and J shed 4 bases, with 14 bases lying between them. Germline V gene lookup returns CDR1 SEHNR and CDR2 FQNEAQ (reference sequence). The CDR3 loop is CASSLRLPLGTGELFF. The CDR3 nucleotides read TGTGCCAGCAGCTTAAGGTTGCCCCTAGGCACCGGGGAGCTGTTTTTT.

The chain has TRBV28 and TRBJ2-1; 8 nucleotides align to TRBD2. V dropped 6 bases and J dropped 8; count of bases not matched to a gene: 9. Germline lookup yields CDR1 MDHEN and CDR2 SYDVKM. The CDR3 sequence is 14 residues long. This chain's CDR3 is CASSQSGRSHEQFF. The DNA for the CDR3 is TGTGCCAGCAGCCAGAGCGGGAGATCCCATGAGCAGTTCTTC.

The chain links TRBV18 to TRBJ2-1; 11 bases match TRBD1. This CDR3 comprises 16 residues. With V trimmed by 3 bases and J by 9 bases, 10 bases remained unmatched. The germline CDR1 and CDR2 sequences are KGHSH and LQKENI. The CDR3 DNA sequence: TGTGCCAGCTCACCGCTCCGGGACAGGGGGTTCGGTGAGCAGTTCTTC. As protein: CASSPLRDRGFGEQFF.

The CDR3 is CASSQDGLTMDRGNSPLHF. The CDR3 DNA reads as TGCGCCAGCAGCCAAGATGGTCTTACGATGGACAGGGGGAATTCACCCCTCCACTTT. The gene calls are TRBV4-1 and TRBJ1-6; 10 nucleotides align to TRBD1. Germline V gene lookup returns CDR1 MGHRA and CDR2 YSYEKL. The CDR3 is made up of 19 amino acids. Losses at the gene ends were 0 bases for V and 7 bases for J; bases not matched to a gene: 12.

CDR3 sequence reads: CASSSSGLSPLHF. The CDR3 nucleotides are TGTGCCAGCAGCTCTTCGGGTCTTTCACCCCTCCACTTT. This rearrangement joins TRBV16 to TRBJ1-6, with D unresolved. The CDR3 has 13 residues. Germline values: CDR1 KGHSY, CDR2 FQNENV. Deletions cut 5 bases from V and 9 bases from J, with 11 bases between.

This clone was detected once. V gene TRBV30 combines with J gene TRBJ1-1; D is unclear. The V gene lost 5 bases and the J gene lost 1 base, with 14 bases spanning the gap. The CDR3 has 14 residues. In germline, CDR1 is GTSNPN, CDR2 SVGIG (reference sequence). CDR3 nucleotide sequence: TGTGCCTGGGACCGGGAGAGGACGAACACTGAAGCTTTCTTT. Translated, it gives CAWDRERTNTEAFF.

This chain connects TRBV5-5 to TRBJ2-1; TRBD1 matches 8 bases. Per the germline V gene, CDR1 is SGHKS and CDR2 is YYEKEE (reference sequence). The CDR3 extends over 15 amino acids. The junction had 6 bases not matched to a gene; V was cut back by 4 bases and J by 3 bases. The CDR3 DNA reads TGTGCCAGCAGCAGAGGACAGGGTGTCTACAATGAGCAGTTCTTC. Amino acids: CASSRGQGVYNEQFF. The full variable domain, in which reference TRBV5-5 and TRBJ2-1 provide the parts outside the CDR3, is DAGVTQSPTHLIKTRGQQVTLRCSPISGHKSVSWYQQVLGQGPQFIFQYYEKEERGRGNFPDRFSARQFPNYSSELNVNALLLGDSALYLCASSRGQGVYNEQFFGPGTRLTVL.

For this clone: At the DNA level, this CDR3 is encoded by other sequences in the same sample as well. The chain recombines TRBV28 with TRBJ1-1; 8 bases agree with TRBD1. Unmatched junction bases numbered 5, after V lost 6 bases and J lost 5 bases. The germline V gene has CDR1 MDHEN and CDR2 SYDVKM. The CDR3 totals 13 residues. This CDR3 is CASRGTGRTEAFF. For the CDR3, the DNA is TGTGCCAGCAGGGGGACAGGCCGTACTGAAGCTTTCTTT.

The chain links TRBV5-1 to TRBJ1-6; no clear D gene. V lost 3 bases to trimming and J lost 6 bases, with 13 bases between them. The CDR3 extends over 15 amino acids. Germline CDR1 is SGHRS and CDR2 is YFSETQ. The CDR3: CASSSELTGNSPLHF. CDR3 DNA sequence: TGCGCCAGCAGCTCAGAGTTGACGGGTAATTCACCCCTCCACTTT.

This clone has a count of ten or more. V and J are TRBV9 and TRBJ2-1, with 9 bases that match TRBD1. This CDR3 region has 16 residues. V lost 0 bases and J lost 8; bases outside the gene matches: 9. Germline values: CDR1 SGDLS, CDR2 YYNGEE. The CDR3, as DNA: TGTGCCAGCAGCGTAGGCTCTAGGGACAGGGTCGATGAGCAGTTCTTC. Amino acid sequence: CASSVGSRDRVDEQFF.